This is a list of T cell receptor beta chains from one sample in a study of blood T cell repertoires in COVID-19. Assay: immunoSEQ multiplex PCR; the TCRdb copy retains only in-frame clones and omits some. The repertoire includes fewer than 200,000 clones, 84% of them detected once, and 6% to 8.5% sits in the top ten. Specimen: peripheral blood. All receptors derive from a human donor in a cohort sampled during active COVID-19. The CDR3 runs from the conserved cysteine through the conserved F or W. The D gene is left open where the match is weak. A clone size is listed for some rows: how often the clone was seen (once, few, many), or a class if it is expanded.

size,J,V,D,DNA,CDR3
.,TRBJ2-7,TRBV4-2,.,TGTGCCAGCAGCCAAGAAATCCGGGTTTCGGCAGGGGAAAACTACGAGCAGTACTTC,CASSQEIRVSAGENYEQYF
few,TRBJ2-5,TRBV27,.,TGTGCCAGCATGCGCAGGTACCAAGAGACCCAGTACTTC,CASMRRYQETQYF
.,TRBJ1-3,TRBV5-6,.,TGTGCCAGCAGCTTGTCCAGATTCTCCTCTGGAAACACCATATATTTT,CASSLSRFSSGNTIYF
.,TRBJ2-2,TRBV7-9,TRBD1,TGTGCCAGCAGCTGGAACAGGGGCGGAACCGGGGAGCTGTTTTTT,CASSWNRGGTGELFF
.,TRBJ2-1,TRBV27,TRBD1,TGTGCCAGCAGTGGGACAGCTAATATCGATGAGCAGTTCTTC,CASSGTANIDEQFF
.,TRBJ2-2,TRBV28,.,TGTGCCAGCAGGGCAGCCGGGGAGCTGTTTTTT,CASRAAGELFF
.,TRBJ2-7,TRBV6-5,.,TGTGCCAGCGGAGCCGACCTAACCTACGAGCAGTACTTC,CASGADLTYEQYF
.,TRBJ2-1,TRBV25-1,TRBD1,TGTGCCAGCAGTGAATCTAGGGCAGGGGGTAATGAGCAGTTCTTC,CASSESRAGGNEQFF
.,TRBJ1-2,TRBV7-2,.,TGTGCCAGCAGCTTAGGAGGGACAATCAAGTATGGCTACACCTTC,CASSLGGTIKYGYTF
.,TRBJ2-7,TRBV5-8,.,TGTGCCAGCAGCCCGGGACTTTCAGACGAGCAGTACTTC,CASSPGLSDEQYF
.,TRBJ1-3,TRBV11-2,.,TGTGCCAGCAGCCGTACCCACAGCTCTGGAAACACCATATATTTT,CASSRTHSSGNTIYF
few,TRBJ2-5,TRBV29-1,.,TGCAGCGTCGGACTTATGGAGTCCGCCCGGGAGACCCAGTACTTC,CSVGLMESARETQYF
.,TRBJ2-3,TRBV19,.,TGTGCCAGTAGTAACACGGGACACAACACAGATACGCAGTATTTT,CASSNTGHNTDTQYF
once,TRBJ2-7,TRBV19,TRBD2,TGTGCCAGTAGTATAAAACTAGCGGACTACGAGCAGTACTTC,CASSIKLADYEQYF
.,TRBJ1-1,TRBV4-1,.,TGCGCCAGCAGCCAAGGACGGGGAAACACTGAAGCTTTCTTT,CASSQGRGNTEAFF
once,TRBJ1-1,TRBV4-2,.,TGTGCCAGCAGCCAGGCCGAGGAGGGTATCACTGAAGCTTTCTTT,CASSQAEEGITEAFF
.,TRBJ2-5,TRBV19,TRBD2,TGTGCCAGTAGCCTGGGACTATCGGAAAGGGCCCAGTACTTC,CASSLGLSERAQYF
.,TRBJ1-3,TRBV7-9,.,TGTGCCAGCAGACTCACCTCGGGACAACACTCTGGAAACACCATATATTTT,CASRLTSGQHSGNTIYF
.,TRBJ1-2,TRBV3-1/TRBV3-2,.,TGTGCCAGCAGCCAAGTTGCAGGTAACTATGGCTACACCTTC,CASSQVAGNYGYTF
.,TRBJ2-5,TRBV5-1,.,TGCGCCAGCAGCTTGGGACTGCAAGAGACCCAGTACTTC,CASSLGLQETQYF
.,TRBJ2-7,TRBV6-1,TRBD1,TGTGCCAGCAGTGAAATAATCCCGGGACAGGGGTCCTACGAGCAGTACTTC,CASSEIIPGQGSYEQYF
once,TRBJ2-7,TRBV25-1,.,TGTGCCAGCAGTCCCTTTACTCCGGGACTGAGCTACGAGCAGTACTTC,CASSPFTPGLSYEQYF
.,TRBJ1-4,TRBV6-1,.,TGTGCCAGCAGTGAAGGATCGGTGGACAGAGTATTTACAACTAATGAAAAACTGTTTTTT,CASSEGSVDRVFTTNEKLFF
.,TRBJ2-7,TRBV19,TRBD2,TGTGCCAGTAGTATAGATATCTGGGACTACACCTACGAGCAGTACTTC,CASSIDIWDYTYEQYF
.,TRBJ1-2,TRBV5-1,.,TGCGCCAGCAGCTTGGACGGGGGGGCCTATGGCTACACCTTC,CASSLDGGAYGYTF